This entry lists 14 T cell receptor beta chains sequenced from one sample in a study of glioma-infiltrating T cells. The iRepertoire nested amplicon-rescue multiplex PCR amplified TCR alpha and beta CDR3s from RNA. TCRdb reanalysed the multiplex PCR reads using MiXCR and keeps one entry per CDR3 protein. This sample has approximately 110,000 distinct CDR3 sequences, with less than 30% found just once. Sample: glioma tissue, nonneoplastic brain tissue, or PBMCs (not recorded which). Receptors were obtained from a human donor with low-grade glioma or glioblastoma, undergoing nonglioma brain surgery, or in good health (not recorded which).

In this sample, this clonotype turned up many times. The genes are TRBV20-1 and TRBJ1-1; D is ambiguous. The CDR3 has 13 residues. Between the trimmed V and J ends, which lost 1 base and 0 bases, there was a span of 6 bases. The germline V gene encodes CDR1 DFQATT and CDR2 SNEGSKA (reference sequence). In DNA, the CDR3 is TGCAGTGCTAGAGCCAGCTTGAACACTGAAGCTTTCTTT. Residues: CSARASLNTEAFF.

The chain couples TRBV30 to TRBJ1-1; the D is unclear. Trimming took off 3 bases at V and 0 bases at J, with 29 bases between the two ends. CDR1 and CDR2 (germline): GTSNPN, SVGIG (reference sequence). The length of the CDR3 is 20 residues. DNA for the CDR3: TGTGCCTGGAGAGCTATGACTGCTGCCTTAGTAGGAGAGATGAACACTGAAGCTTTCTTT. Amino acid sequence: CAWRAMTAALVGEMNTEAFF.

The table lists this clonotype with many counts. The chain carries TRBV5-1 and TRBJ2-1; 8 nucleotides line up with TRBD1. Germline values: CDR1 SGHRS, CDR2 YFSETQ. The J segment lost 7 bases and the V segment lost 2 bases, leaving 8 bases of the junction unmatched. The length of the CDR3 is 15 residues. The CDR3 protein is CASSLLTGARNEQFF. As DNA, the CDR3 is TGCGCCAGCAGCTTACTGACAGGGGCGAGAAATGAGCAGTTCTTC.

This clonotype came up many times. This sequence joins TRBV24-1 and TRBJ2-5; D remains unclear. Trimming cost V 6 bases and J 0 bases, with 7 bases left between them. The V gene's germline CDR1 is KGHDR and CDR2 SFDVKD. The CDR3 is 13 amino acids. The CDR3 region has the DNA TGTGCCACCAGTCTAGGCAACCAAGAGACCCAGTACTTC. It yields the protein CATSLGNQETQYF.

The chain uses TRBV30 and TRBJ1-5; D is possibly TRBD1 (5 bases). CDR3 length: 14 amino acids. Germline V CDR1 and CDR2: GTSNPN, SVGIG (reference sequence). V lost 0 bases and J 6 bases, leaving 12 bases between the germline ends. As DNA, the CDR3 is TGTGCCTGGAGTGTAAGGGGTAACAGTCAGCCCCAGCATTTT. Its translation: CAWSVRGNSQPQHF.

This clonotype was detected many times. The V call is TRBV6-1, the J call TRBJ2-7, with 9 bases matching TRBD1. CDR1 and CDR2 from the germline V gene are MNHNS and SASEGT. The CDR3 totals 15 residues. With 5 bases clipped from V and 4 bases from J, the junction kept 9 bases outside the gene matches. The CDR3 DNA reads TGTGCCAGCAGTAAGCCGGGACAGGGTATTTACGAGCAGTACTTC. It translates to CASSKPGQGIYEQYF.

The chain uses TRBV30 and TRBJ2-1; weak D call: TRBD1 (6 bases). CDR1 is GTSNPN, CDR2 SVGIG, per germline (reference sequence). Trimming stripped 5 bases from V and 6 bases from J, with 8 bases between. This CDR3 spans 11 amino acids. CDR3 sequence (DNA): TGTGCCTGGGGACAGTCCAATGAGCAGTTCTTC. This translates into CAWGQSNEQFF.

J is TRBJ2-1 and V is TRBV28; 11 bases align to TRBD2. Trimming took 5 bases from V and 2 from J; bases not matched to a gene: 8. The CDR3 is 17 amino acids. Per germline, CDR1 MDHEN and CDR2 SYDVKM. The CDR3 bases are TGTGCCAGCAGTGCGGGGCTAGCGGGAGGCCCCTACAATGAGCAGTTCTTC. Translated: CASSAGLAGGPYNEQFF.

This clonotype was seen repeatedly, ten times or more. The rearrangement uses TRBV29-1 and TRBJ2-1; D might be TRBD1 (6 bases). Germline CDR1 reads SQVTM; CDR2 reads ANQGSEA. Trimming removed 3 bases from V and 4 bases from J, with 13 bases in between. The CDR3 loop spans 14 amino acids. The CDR3 DNA reads as TGCAGCGTTGAGGACAGCGGAAGGTACAATGAGCAGTTCTTC. Its translation: CSVEDSGRYNEQFF.

As for this clonotype: A junction end diverges from the germline sequence, so it may reflect a read error. The chain has TRBV7-2 and TRBJ2-1, with 9 nucleotides matching TRBD1. CDR3 length equals 17 residues. Germline CDR1 and CDR2: SGHTA and FQGNSA. CDR3 sequence: CASSLKEGQGLYNKQFF. The CDR3 bases are TGTGCCAGCAGCTTAAAAGAAGGACAGGGGCTTTACAATAAGCAGTTCTTC.

This clonotype was detected ten times or more. This may stem from a read error, because a much larger clone lies one nucleotide away. J is TRBJ1-1 and V is TRBV6-1; TRBD1 matches 9 bases. Trimming took 7 bases from V and 4 from J; bases not matched to a gene: 4. This CDR3 region has 13 residues. Looked up from germline, CDR1 is MNHNS and CDR2 is SASEGT. CDR3 nucleotides: TGTGCCAGCACCATGACAGGGGGCACTGAAGCTTTCTTT. Its protein product is CASTMTGGTEAFF.

Only one count was recorded for this clonotype. This sequence may be a read error, since a much larger clone differs from it by one base. The chain joins TRBV18 to TRBJ2-3; 12 bases agree with TRBD2. This CDR3 spans 18 amino acids. CDR1 and CDR2 from the germline V gene are KGHSH and LQKENI. The CDR3 bases are TGTGCCAGCTCACCTTTACGACTAGCGGGAGAAACCACAGATGCGCAGTATTTT. Translating gives CASSPLRLAGETTDAQYF.

The genes are TRBV6-2 or TRBV6-3 and TRBJ2-7; D gene ambiguous. Between the trimmed V and J ends, which lost 9 bases and 6 bases, there was a span of 12 bases. The V gene's germline CDR1 is MNHEY and CDR2 SVGEGT. The CDR3 runs 11 residues. CDR3 protein: CASSRLGEQYF. The CDR3 DNA reads TGTGCCAGTAGTAGGTTAGGCGAGCAGTACTTC.

A few counts support this clonotype. V gene TRBV5-1 combines with J gene TRBJ2-2; TRBD1 aligns across 10 bases. V was clipped by 3 bases and J by 4 bases; unmatched bases: 0. Germline assignment: CDR1 SGHRS and CDR2 YFSETQ. The CDR3 has 14 amino acids. The CDR3 DNA reads TGCGCCAGCAGCTGGACAGGGGGCACCGGGGAGCTGTTTTTT. Translated, it gives CASSWTGGTGELFF.